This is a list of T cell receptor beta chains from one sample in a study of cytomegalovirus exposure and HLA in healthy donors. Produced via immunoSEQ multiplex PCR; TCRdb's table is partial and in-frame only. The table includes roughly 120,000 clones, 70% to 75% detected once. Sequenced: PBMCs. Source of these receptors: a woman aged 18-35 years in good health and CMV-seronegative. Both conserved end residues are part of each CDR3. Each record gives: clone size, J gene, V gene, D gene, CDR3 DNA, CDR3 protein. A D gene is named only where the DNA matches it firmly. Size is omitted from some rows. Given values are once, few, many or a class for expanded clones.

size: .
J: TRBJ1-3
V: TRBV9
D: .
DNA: TGTGCCAGCAGCGTCTTAGGGGCCGACTCTGGAAACACCATATATTTT
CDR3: CASSVLGADSGNTIYF

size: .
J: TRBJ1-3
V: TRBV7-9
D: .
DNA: TGTGCCAGCAGCAAAATACGGGTACAGGAAAGAACAAACACCATATATTTT
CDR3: CASSKIRVQERTNTIYF

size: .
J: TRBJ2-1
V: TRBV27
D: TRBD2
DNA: TGTGCCAGCAGCGTTCTTGGACTAGCGGGGGGCCGGGGCTCCTACAATGAGCAGTTCTTC
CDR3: CASSVLGLAGGRGSYNEQFF

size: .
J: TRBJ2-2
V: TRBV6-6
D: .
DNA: TGTGCCAGCAGGTCCGGGAGGAACACCGGGGAGCTGTTTTTT
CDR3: CASRSGRNTGELFF

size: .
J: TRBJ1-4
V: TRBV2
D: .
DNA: TGTGCCAGCAGGCGGAGGCTAGGGGAAAAACTGTTTTTT
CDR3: CASRRRLGEKLFF

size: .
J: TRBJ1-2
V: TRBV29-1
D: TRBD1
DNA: TGCAGCGTTGGGGACAGGGCGTTCAACTATGGCTACACCTTC
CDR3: CSVGDRAFNYGYTF

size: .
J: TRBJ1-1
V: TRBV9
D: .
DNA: TGTGCCAGCAGCCCAGCGGGGAACACTGAAGCTTTCTTT
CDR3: CASSPAGNTEAFF

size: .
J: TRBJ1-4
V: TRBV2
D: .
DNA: TGTGCCAGCAGTGAGGAGAGGGCCCCGAATGAAAAACTGTTTTTT
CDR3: CASSEERAPNEKLFF

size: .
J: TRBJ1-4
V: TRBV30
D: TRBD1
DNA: TGTGCCTGGAGTGTACAGGCAGGGGGTGCAAAACTGTTTTTT
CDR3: CAWSVQAGGAKLFF

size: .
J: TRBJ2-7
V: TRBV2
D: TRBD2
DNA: TGTGCCAGCAGTGAGGCGGGGGGGAGTGAGCAGTACTTC
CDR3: CASSEAGGSEQYF

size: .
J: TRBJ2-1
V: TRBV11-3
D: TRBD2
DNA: TGTGCCAGCAGCACCAATCCTAGCGGGGGGAATAATGAGCAGTTCTTC
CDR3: CASSTNPSGGNNEQFF

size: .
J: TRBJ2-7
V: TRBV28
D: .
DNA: TGTGCCAGCAGTTTACGGGGGGAGCAGTACTTC
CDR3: CASSLRGEQYF

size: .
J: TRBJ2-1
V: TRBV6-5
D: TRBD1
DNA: TGTGCCAGCGGACAGGGAAGTGAGCAGTTCTTC
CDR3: CASGQGSEQFF

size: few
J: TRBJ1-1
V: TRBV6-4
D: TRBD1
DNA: TGTGCCAGCAGTTCCCTGGCAGGGGGGAACACTGAAGCTTTCTTT
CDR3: CASSSLAGGNTEAFF

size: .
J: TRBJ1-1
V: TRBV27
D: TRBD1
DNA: TGTGCCAGCAGTGGGACAGGGACAAGTGGGGCTTTCTTT
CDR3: CASSGTGTSGAFF

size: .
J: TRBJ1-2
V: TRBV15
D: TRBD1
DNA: TGTGCCACCAGCAGAGGTACAGGGGACTATGGCTACACCTTC
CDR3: CATSRGTGDYGYTF

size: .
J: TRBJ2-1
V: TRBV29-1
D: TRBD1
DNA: TGCAGCGTGACCAGGGGGCAGACCGGACGTCACAATGAGCAGTTCTTC
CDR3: CSVTRGQTGRHNEQFF

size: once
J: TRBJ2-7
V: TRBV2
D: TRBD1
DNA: TGTGCCAGCAATTTCGACAGGGAAATCTACGAGCAGTACTTC
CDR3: CASNFDREIYEQYF

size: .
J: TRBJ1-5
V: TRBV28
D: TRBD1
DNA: TGTGCCAGCAGTGGACAGGGTGAATGGAGGCAGCCCCAGCATTTT
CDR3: CASSGQGEWRQPQHF

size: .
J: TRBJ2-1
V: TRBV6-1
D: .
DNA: TGTGCCAGCGATAGGGACGGGAGCTCCTACAATGAGCAGTTCTTC
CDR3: CASDRDGSSYNEQFF

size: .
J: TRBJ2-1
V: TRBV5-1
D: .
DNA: TGCGCCAGCAGCTTGTCTAGCTCCTACAATGAGCAGTTCTTC
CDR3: CASSLSSSYNEQFF

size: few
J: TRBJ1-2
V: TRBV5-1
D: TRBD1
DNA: TGCGCCAGCAGCTTCAACCCCGGACAGGGGAACTATGGCTACACCTTC
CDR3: CASSFNPGQGNYGYTF

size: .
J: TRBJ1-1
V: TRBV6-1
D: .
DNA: TGTGCCAGCAGTGAAGCGCTGTACAGTCCGCCATGGTCGAACACTGAAGCTTTCTTT
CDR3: CASSEALYSPPWSNTEAFF

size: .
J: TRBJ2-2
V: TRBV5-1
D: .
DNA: TGCGCCAGCAGCTCACAGAACACCGGGGAGCTGTTTTTT
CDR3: CASSSQNTGELFF

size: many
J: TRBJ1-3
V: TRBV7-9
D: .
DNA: TGTGCCAGCAGCAACCGGGACACTGAAGGAAACACCATATATTTT
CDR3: CASSNRDTEGNTIYF

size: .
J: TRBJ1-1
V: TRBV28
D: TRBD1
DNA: TGTGCCAGCAACGATCGGACAGGGAGGGACACTGAAGCTTTCTTT
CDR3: CASNDRTGRDTEAFF

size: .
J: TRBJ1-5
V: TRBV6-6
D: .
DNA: TGTGCCAGCAGTTACTCTGAGGGTATCAAGCCCCAGCATTTT
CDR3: CASSYSEGIKPQHF

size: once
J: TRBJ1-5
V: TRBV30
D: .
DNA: TGTGCCTGGAGTCAGGATAGCAATCAGCCCCAGCATTTT
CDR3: CAWSQDSNQPQHF

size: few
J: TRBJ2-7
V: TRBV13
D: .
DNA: TGTGCCAGCAGCTCCAGGGACACCACCTACGAGCAGTACTTC
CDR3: CASSSRDTTYEQYF

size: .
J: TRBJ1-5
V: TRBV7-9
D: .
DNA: TGTGCCAGCAGCTTATCAAGCGGCGGCTTTTTATATCAGCCCCAGCATTTT
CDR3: CASSLSSGGFLYQPQHF

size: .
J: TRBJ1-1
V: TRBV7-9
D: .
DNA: TGTGCCAGCAGCTTAGCTGGCAGGCAATACGCTGAAGCTTTCTTT
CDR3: CASSLAGRQYAEAFF

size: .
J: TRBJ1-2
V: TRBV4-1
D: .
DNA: TGCGCCAGCACCGGCACAGGGAAATCCTATGGCTACACCTTC
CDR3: CASTGTGKSYGYTF

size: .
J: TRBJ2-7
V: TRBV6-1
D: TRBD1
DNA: TGTGCCAGCAGTGAAGTCTCGAGGGGGCCGTACGAGCAGTACTTC
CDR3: CASSEVSRGPYEQYF

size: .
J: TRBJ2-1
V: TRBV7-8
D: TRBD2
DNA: TGTGCCAGCAGCTTAGTTTTAGCGGGTAATGAGCAGTTCTTC
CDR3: CASSLVLAGNEQFF

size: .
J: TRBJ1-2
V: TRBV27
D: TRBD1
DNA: TGTGCCAGCACTACACGGACAGGGGGCGCCTATGGCTACACCTTC
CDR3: CASTTRTGGAYGYTF

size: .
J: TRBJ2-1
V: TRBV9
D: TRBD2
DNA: TGTGCCAGCAGCGTAGGACTAGCGGGGGCCCCTTACAATGAGCAGTTCTTC
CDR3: CASSVGLAGAPYNEQFF

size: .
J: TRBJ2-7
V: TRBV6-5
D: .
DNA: TGTGCCAGCAGTTACAACCCCCTGGCAGGTTTAGGCGAGCAGTACTTC
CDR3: CASSYNPLAGLGEQYF

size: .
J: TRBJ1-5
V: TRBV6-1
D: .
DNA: TGTGCCAGCAGTGACACAGGGCCCTCTTTCAATCAGCCCCAGCATTTT
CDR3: CASSDTGPSFNQPQHF

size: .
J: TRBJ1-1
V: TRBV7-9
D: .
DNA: TGTGCCAGCAGCTCCCTGGGGGGCACTGAAGCTTTCTTT
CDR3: CASSSLGGTEAFF

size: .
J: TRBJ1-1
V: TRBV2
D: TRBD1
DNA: TGTGCCGGACGGACAGGGCTGTTCATGAACACTGAAGCTTTCTTT
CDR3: CAGRTGLFMNTEAFF

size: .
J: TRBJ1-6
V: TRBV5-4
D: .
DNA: TGTGCCAGCAGCTTGCCATTCGGACAGAATTCACCCCTCCACTTT
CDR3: CASSLPFGQNSPLHF

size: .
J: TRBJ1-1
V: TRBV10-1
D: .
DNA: TGCGCCAGCAGTAGGGGAAGCGCTGAAGCTTTCTTT
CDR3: CASSRGSAEAFF

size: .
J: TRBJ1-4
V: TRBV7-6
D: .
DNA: TGTGCCAGCAGCTTAGACCCCCAGGGTGATAATGAAAAACTGTTTTTT
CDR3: CASSLDPQGDNEKLFF

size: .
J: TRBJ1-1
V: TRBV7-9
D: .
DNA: TGTGCCAGCAGCTTATTTCGGGATACGAACACTGAAGCTTTCTTT
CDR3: CASSLFRDTNTEAFF